This TCR beta chain was recorded in a study of blood T cell repertoires in COVID-19. About the study: PBMCs, B-cell-depleted T cells, or T cells provided the cDNA or gDNA that made up the material.

Trimming removed 5 bases at V and 3 bases at J, with 11 bases between. CDR3 length equals 13 residues. CDR1 and CDR2 (germline): SGHVS, FNYEAQ. Original data processing: Estimated nucleated cell counts came from reference gene primer amplification. Libraries were prepared by immunoSEQ multiplex PCR; TCRdb keeps only in-frame clonotypes and omits some of them. Clone size and V and J calls were adopted from that table, with D and trimming inferred from the DNA. The sample carries more than 95,000 clones, around 81% recorded once. A few counts support this clone. Sample: peripheral blood. This sequence originates from an older woman with acute or convalescent COVID-19. V is TRBV7-6 and J is TRBJ2-7; D unresolved. The CDR3 nucleotides are TGTGCCAGCAGCCAACAGAACCTCTACGAGCAGTACTTC. Protein sequence: CASSQQNLYEQYF. Full variable domain (remainder filled in from reference TRBV7-6 and TRBJ2-7): GAGVSQSPRYKVTKRGQDVALRCDPISGHVSLYWYRQALGQGPEFLTYFNYEAQQDKSGLPNDRFSAERPEGSISTLTIQRTEQRDSAMYRCASSQQNLYEQYFGPGTRLTVT.